This entry concerns a single TCR beta chain. Authors' analysis steps: Counts of nucleated cells, estimated from reference gene primer amplification, were obtained. Method: immunoSEQ multiplex PCR; TCRdb's copy keeps in-frame clones and lacks some. For V, J and clone size, that table is used; D and trimming come from the DNA. Among 65,000 to 70,000 clones listed, over 70% were seen once. This record comes from a study of blood T cell repertoires in COVID-19. Study overall: PBMCs, B-cell-depleted T cells, or T cells were the source of the cDNA or gDNA that made up the material.

Sequencing was done on a sample of peripheral blood. The clonotype originates from a man aged 55 to 70 with acute or convalescent COVID-19.

The CDR3 reads CASSRTGRADTEAFF. CDR3 nucleotide sequence: TGCGCCAGCAGTAGAACAGGTAGGGCGGACACTGAAGCTTTCTTT. J is TRBJ1-1 and V is TRBV5-1; D is possibly TRBD1 (5 bases). Trimming left V 5 bases short and J 3 bases short, with 17 bases between. The CDR3 contains 15 residues. CDR1 and CDR2 from the germline V gene are SGHRS and YFSETQ. Combining the CDR3 with reference TRBV5-1 and TRBJ1-1 gives the whole variable domain KAGVTQTPRYLIKTRGQQVTLSCSPISGHRSVSWYQQTPGQGLQFLFEYFSETQRNKGNFPGRFSGRQFSNSRSEMNVSTLELGDSALYLCASSRTGRADTEAFFGQGTRLTVV.